This TCR beta chain is drawn from a study of cytomegalovirus exposure and HLA in healthy donors. The V end lost 4 bases, the J end lost 7 bases, and 21 bases lay between the germline ends. This CDR3 spans 15 amino acids. Germline CDR1 and CDR2: SGDLS and YYNGEE. PCR amplification relied on 60 Vbeta primers (plus 13 Jbeta primers). This table comes from immunoSEQ multiplex PCR, and its TCRdb copy is limited to in-frame clones, with some not included. The sample holds around 150,000 clones; 70% to 90% are singletons and the top ten take 0.75% to 0.95%. The genes are TRBV9 and TRBJ2-7; D may be TRBD2 (6 bases). The specimen sequenced was PBMCs. The receptor's source is a woman aged 30 to 39 in good health and CMV-seronegative. CDR3 loop: CASSSRLDHRGEQYF. CDR3 nucleotide sequence: TGTGCCAGCAGCTCCCGACTAGACCACCGGGGAGAGCAGTACTTC.